The 27 T cell receptor beta chains listed next were all sequenced from one sample in a study of shared clonotypes between healthy human individuals. Measured with immunoSEQ multiplex PCR; TCRdb has only the in-frame clones, and not every one. The sample records hundreds of thousands of clones, more than 95% being singletons. Naive CD8 cells were CD45RO-negative, positively selected for CCR7, excluding terminally differentiated effector memory CD45RA+ cells. The specimen was naive CD8+ T cells sorted from blood. These receptors were collected from a young man in good health.

This clone was seen just once. This sequence joins TRBV5-1 and TRBJ2-3, with D unresolved. Germline V lookup: CDR1 SGHRS, CDR2 YFSETQ. The CDR3 is 15 amino acids. V lost 0 bases and J lost 2, with 10 bases in between. CDR3 amino acids: CASSLAVASTDTQYF. In DNA form, the CDR3 reads TGCGCCAGCAGCTTGGCTGTTGCGTCCACAGATACGCAGTATTTT.

Notes on this clone: The sample has other DNA sequences that encode this CDR3 too. This chain connects TRBV7-3 to TRBJ2-2; D is uncertain. Germline V lookup: CDR1 SGHTA, CDR2 FQGTGA. Trimming shortened V by 3 bases and J by 4 bases, and 6 bases separated the two germline ends. This CDR3 is built from 13 residues. The CDR3 DNA reads TGTGCCAGCAGCTTGTCCGGCACCGGGGAGCTGTTTTTT. This gives the protein CASSLSGTGELFF.

This clone was picked up one time. The chain carries TRBV7-6 and TRBJ2-2; 8 bases align to TRBD2. CDR1 and CDR2 from the germline V gene are SGHVS and FNYEAQ. The CDR3 spans 16 residues. V gave up 8 bases and J gave up 6 bases; unmatched junction bases: 14. CDR3 amino acids: CASRVSSGSMSGELFF. DNA of the CDR3: TGTGCCAGCCGCGTATCCAGCGGGAGTATGTCCGGGGAGCTGTTTTTT.

The rearrangement links TRBV29-1 to TRBJ2-3; 8 positions match TRBD1. This CDR3 has 16 amino acids. Germline CDR1 reads SQVTM; CDR2 reads ANQGSEA. The ends lost 7 bases at V and 4 bases at J; junction bases unmatched: 16. CDR3: CSAVPVDRGRPDTQYF. CDR3 bases: TGCAGCGCTGTGCCCGTTGACAGGGGAAGACCAGATACGCAGTATTTT.

The V gene is TRBV23-1, the J gene TRBJ2-7, with 12 bases identical to TRBD2. TRBV23-1 is treated as an ORF (open reading frame) with a function not yet certain. V shed 3 bases, J shed 0 bases, and the junction held 6 bases outside the gene matches. This CDR3 has 17 amino acids. The CDR3 DNA follows: TGCGCCAGCAGTCACCGAGGACTAGCGGGATACTCCTACGAGCAGTACTTC. As protein: CASSHRGLAGYSYEQYF.

V and J are TRBV9 and TRBJ2-1, with D possibly matching TRBD2 (6 bases). Trimming pared 4 bases from V and 2 bases from J, leaving 16 bases between. This CDR3 is built from 16 residues. Germline assignment: CDR1 SGDLS and CDR2 YYNGEE. The CDR3 here is CASSTTGSLTYNEQFF. The CDR3 DNA sequence: TGTGCCAGCAGCACAACCGGGAGCTTAACCTACAATGAGCAGTTCTTC.

V is TRBV27 and J is TRBJ2-1; 8 positions match TRBD2. CDR1 and CDR2 (germline): MNHEY, SMNVEV (reference sequence). Trimming cost V 2 bases and J 9 bases; bases outside gene matches: 6. The CDR3 length is 14 residues. The CDR3 region has the DNA TGTGCCAGCAGTTTAGCGGGAGGAGCCCCTGAGCAGTTCTTC. Its protein is CASSLAGGAPEQFF.

This rearrangement joins TRBV9 to TRBJ2-3; 9 bases line up with TRBD1. The CDR3 has 15 amino acids. Trimming took 4 bases from V and 4 from J; bases not matched to a gene: 7. CDR1 is SGDLS and CDR2 is YYNGEE in the germline V gene. As DNA, the CDR3 is TGTGCCAGCAGCCCCGGGACAGGGTTAGCAGATACGCAGTATTTT. This encodes CASSPGTGLADTQYF.

This chain links TRBV30 with TRBJ2-2; TRBD2 might be the D (7 bases). This CDR3 has 15 residues. Germline CDR1 reads GTSNPN; CDR2 reads SVGIG (reference sequence). The V end lost 4 bases, the J end lost 7 bases, and 19 bases lay between the germline ends. This CDR3 is CAWIPGGAVSGELFF. In nucleotides, the CDR3 is TGTGCCTGGATCCCGGGGGGCGCGGTTAGCGGGGAGCTGTTTTTT.

This clone was seen just once. The CDR3 DNA follows: TGTGCCAGCAGCGACCCAGGCGGGACCTCCTACGAGCAGTACTTC. Protein: CASSDPGGTSYEQYF. The chain combines TRBV2 with TRBJ2-7; D perhaps matches TRBD2 (6 bases). Trimming left V 6 bases short and J 0 bases short, with 15 bases between. There are 15 residues in the CDR3. From germline, CDR1 is SNHLY and CDR2 FYNNEI.

The CDR3, as DNA: TGTGCCAGCAGCCAAGACTTCTCCTACGAGCAGTACTTC. Residues: CASSQDFSYEQYF. J is TRBJ2-7 and V is TRBV14; D is undetermined. The CDR3 spans 13 residues. The V end lost 0 bases, the J end lost 0 bases, and 3 bases lay between the germline ends. Germline assignment: CDR1 SGHDN and CDR2 FVKESK.

The rearrangement joins TRBV18 to TRBJ2-5; D not resolved. The length of the CDR3 is 14 residues. CDR1 is KGHSH and CDR2 is LQKENI in the germline V gene. V lost 3 bases and J 2 bases, leaving 10 bases between the germline ends. The CDR3 sequence: CASSPTSIQETQYF. The CDR3 DNA is TGTGCCAGCTCACCGACATCGATACAAGAGACCCAGTACTTC.

The chain is built from TRBV27 and TRBJ2-1, with D tentatively TRBD2 (6 bases). Per germline, CDR1 MNHEY and CDR2 SMNVEV (reference sequence). The CDR3 runs to 13 residues. The germline V and J ends were trimmed by 6 bases and 8 bases, with 14 bases remaining between them. DNA for the CDR3: TGTGCCAGCAGCTCCCCTCCGGGGGATGAGCAGTTCTTC. This gives the protein CASSSPPGDEQFF.

The chain uses TRBV7-9 and TRBJ2-7; D ambiguous. V lost 2 bases to trimming and J lost 0 bases, with 5 bases between them. The CDR3 has 13 amino acids. Germline V gene sequence: CDR1 SEHNR, CDR2 FQNEAQ (reference sequence). For the CDR3, the DNA is TGTGCCAGCAGCTTAACCACCTCCTACGAGCAGTACTTC. Its protein product is CASSLTTSYEQYF.

This clone has just one count. The rearrangement uses TRBV5-4 and TRBJ1-1; no definite D call. V was shortened by 1 base and J by 1 base, with 11 bases between the two germline ends. The CDR3 has 15 residues. CDR1 is SGHNT and CDR2 is YYREEE in the germline V gene (reference sequence). The chain's CDR3 is CASSLFGSGNTEAFF. Here the CDR3 DNA reads TGTGCCAGCAGCTTGTTCGGCAGCGGGAACACTGAAGCTTTCTTT.

The chain has TRBV7-3 and TRBJ2-2, with D unclear. V gave up 4 bases and J gave up 1 base, with 10 bases separating them. Germline V gene sequence: CDR1 SGHTA, CDR2 FQGTGA. This CDR3 has 15 amino acids. CDR3: CASSSQDLNTGELFF. The CDR3 DNA reads TGTGCCAGCAGCTCCCAAGATCTGAACACCGGGGAGCTGTTTTTT.

The V gene is TRBV7-9, the J gene TRBJ2-2; 7 bases line up with TRBD1. There are 15 residues in the CDR3. Germline CDR1 and CDR2: SEHNR and FQNEAQ (reference sequence). V was pared by 5 bases and J by 1 base, with 4 bases of the junction left unmatched. CDR3 sequence reads: CASSQTGVNTGELFF. The CDR3 DNA sequence: TGTGCCAGCAGCCAAACAGGGGTGAACACCGGGGAGCTGTTTTTT.

V usage is TRBV5-5 and J usage is TRBJ2-7; D may be TRBD1 (5 bases). The V gene's germline CDR1 is SGHKS and CDR2 YYEKEE (reference sequence). This CDR3 comprises 14 residues. V was shortened by 2 bases and J by 0 bases, with 9 bases between the two germline ends. CDR3 DNA: TGTGCCAGCAGCTTTTTGGACAACTCCTACGAGCAGTACTTC. Translating gives CASSFLDNSYEQYF.

J is TRBJ2-3 and V is TRBV10-1; 10 nucleotides match TRBD1. The V segment lost 2 bases and the J segment 6 bases; nucleotides outside the gene matches: 14. CDR1 and CDR2 (germline): WNHNN, SYGVQD (reference sequence). This CDR3 contains 18 residues. Here the CDR3 DNA reads TGCGCCAGCAGTGAGGGGACAGGGGCCGGAATTGAGCTGGATACGCAGTATTTT. It encodes CASSEGTGAGIELDTQYF.

The V call is TRBV15, the J call TRBJ2-7, with 9 positions matching TRBD1. Germline loops: CDR1 LNHNV, CDR2 YYDKDF (reference sequence). Trimming removed 6 bases from V and 7 bases from J; junction bases left unmatched: 10. The CDR3 has 14 residues. CDR3 DNA: TGTGCCACCAGTAGGGACAGGGTGACACGGGAGCAGTACTTC. It yields the protein CATSRDRVTREQYF.

V and J are TRBV11-2 and TRBJ2-5; D call uncertain. The CDR3 extends over 11 amino acids. Per germline, CDR1 SGHAT and CDR2 FQNNGV. V dropped 4 bases and J dropped 3 bases, with 3 bases sitting between them. The CDR3 coding sequence is TGTGCCAGCAGCTGGGAAGAGACCCAGTACTTC. This encodes CASSWEETQYF.

The count of this clone is one. The chain carries TRBV5-5 and TRBJ2-6; D uncertain. CDR3 length: 16 residues. Germline CDR1 is SGHKS and CDR2 is YYEKEE (reference sequence). V lost 0 bases, J lost 0 bases, and 7 bases lay in between. The CDR3 DNA reads TGTGCCAGCAGCTTGGGACCGCCCTCTGGGGCCAACGTCCTGACTTTC. This codes for CASSLGPPSGANVLTF.

The chain has TRBV6-1 and TRBJ2-2; possibly TRBD2 for D (6 bases). V was trimmed by 2 bases and J by 5 bases, leaving 15 bases between them. Looked up from germline, CDR1 is MNHNS and CDR2 is SASEGT. CDR3 length: 16 residues. CDR3 in amino acids: CASSESTGVGTGELFF. The CDR3 nucleotides read TGTGCCAGCAGTGAATCTACGGGAGTCGGGACCGGGGAGCTGTTTTTT.

This clone was counted once. The chain uses TRBV11-3 and TRBJ2-1; 13 bases are shared with TRBD2. This CDR3 spans 17 amino acids. The V gene end was trimmed by 3 bases and the J gene end by 6 bases; junction bases not matched to a gene: 8. Germline V gene sequence: CDR1 SGHNT, CDR2 YENEEA. The CDR3 loop is CASSLTVTSGRTNEQFF. The CDR3 DNA reads TGTGCCAGCAGCTTGACGGTGACTAGCGGGAGGACCAATGAGCAGTTCTTC.

V and J are TRBV13 and TRBJ2-3; TRBD2 matches at 8 bases. The V gene end was trimmed by 1 base and the J gene end by 6 bases; junction bases not matched to a gene: 6. Germline V gene data show CDR1 as PRHDT and CDR2 as FYEKMQ (reference sequence). The CDR3 totals 15 residues. Here the CDR3 DNA reads TGTGCCAGCAGCTTAGCAGGTAGCGGGATGGATACGCAGTATTTT. Translating it yields CASSLAGSGMDTQYF.

The CDR3 protein is CASSQGTGTGTDTQYF. The CDR3 nucleotides are TGTGCCAGCTCACAGGGGACAGGGACAGGCACAGATACGCAGTATTTT. V is TRBV18 and J is TRBJ2-3; 9 nucleotides match TRBD1. The CDR3 is made up of 16 amino acids. V lost 4 bases and J lost 1; bases outside the gene matches: 6. Germline CDR1 and CDR2: KGHSH and LQKENI.

The chain has TRBV6-1 and TRBJ1-1, with unresolved D. With 8 bases removed from V and 4 bases from J, the gap between germline ends came to 20 bases. CDR3 length equals 15 residues. Germline lookup yields CDR1 MNHNS and CDR2 SASEGT. The CDR3 DNA reads TGTGCCAGCGGTGGAACGCTAATCCCCGGCACTGAAGCTTTCTTT. Residues: CASGGTLIPGTEAFF.